This T cell receptor beta chain is from a study of PD-1 blockade in classical Hodgkin lymphoma. J gave up 5 bases and V 2 bases, and 7 bases lay outside the gene matches. Germline lookup yields CDR1 SGHVS and CDR2 FNYEAQ. The CDR3 sequence is 15 residues long. Generated by immunoSEQ multiplex PCR, the TCRdb table keeps only in-frame clones and is missing some. The data show some 15,000 clones, 65% to 85% seen once. Findings of the study overall: Whereas CD4+ TCR diversity had risen significantly by C4D1, CD8+ TCR diversity had not.

This clone has only a few counts. What it binds is unknown. Relapse after autologous stem cell transplantation occurred in every patient, and brentuximab vedotin exposure varied. Sequenced here: peripheral blood mononuclear cells (PBMCs), sampled before the second cycle of nivolumab. The chain combines TRBV7-6 with TRBJ2-5; 8 bases align to TRBD1. The receptor's source is a human donor with classical Hodgkin lymphoma. In nucleotides, the CDR3 is TGTGCCAGCAGCTTACAGGGGGCGCAGCGGGAGACCCAGTACTTC. Protein product: CASSLQGAQRETQYF.